The next 27 T cell receptor beta chains were all read from a single sample in a study of blood T cell repertoires in COVID-19. TCRdb keeps only in-frame clones here, not all; method: immunoSEQ multiplex PCR. The sample lists approximately 210,000 clones, roughly 84% occurring once. Sequencing was done on a sample of peripheral blood. The receptors come from a woman aged 80 or over with COVID-19, enrolled during active disease.

The V call is TRBV2, the J call TRBJ2-5; 8 bases are shared with TRBD2. Trimming at V came to 7 bases and at J to 3 bases, leaving 4 bases not matched to a gene. The CDR3 loop spans 13 amino acids. CDR1 is SNHLY, CDR2 FYNNEI, per germline. In nucleotides, the CDR3 is TGTGCCAGCATCGGGACTAGAAAAGAGACCCAGTACTTC. Its translation is CASIGTRKETQYF.

This clone has a single count. The chain has TRBV3-1 (or the pseudogene TRBV3-2) and TRBJ1-4; D gene uncertain. Trimming took off 4 bases at V and 0 bases at J, with 6 bases between the two ends. Germline V gene lookup returns CDR1 LGHDT and CDR2 YNNKEL (reference sequence). The CDR3 contains 14 residues. The CDR3 here is CASSPTSTNEKLFF. Written as DNA, the CDR3 is TGTGCCAGCAGCCCCACTTCAACTAATGAAAAACTGTTTTTT.

The gene calls are TRBV27 and TRBJ1-2, with D hard to call. Germline V lookup: CDR1 MNHEY, CDR2 SMNVEV (reference sequence). This CDR3 has 12 residues. The V end was cut by 8 bases, the J end by 4 bases, with 11 bases between. The CDR3 DNA is TGTGCCAGCCACCGACTTGGCTATGGCTACACCTTC. This gives the protein CASHRLGYGYTF.

This chain links TRBV19 with TRBJ2-5, with 11 nucleotides matching TRBD2. This CDR3 comprises 17 residues. From germline, CDR1 is LNHDA and CDR2 SQIVND (reference sequence). V dropped 2 bases and J dropped 6; count of bases not matched to a gene: 11. The CDR3 here is CASSITSGGKHGKTQYF. The CDR3 bases are TGTGCCAGTAGTATAACTAGCGGGGGTAAGCACGGGAAGACCCAGTACTTC. Full variable domain (remainder filled in from reference TRBV19 and TRBJ2-5): DGGITQSPKYLFRKEGQNVTLSCEQNLNHDAMYWYRQDPGQGLRLIYYSQIVNDFQKGDIAEGYSVSREKKESFPLTVTSAQKNPTAFYLCASSITSGGKHGKTQYFGPGTRLLVL.

This clone appeared a single time. The V gene is TRBV5-8, the J gene TRBJ1-6; 9 nucleotides agree with TRBD1. The CDR3 sequence is 17 residues long. Germline V lookup: CDR1 SGHTS, CDR2 YDEGEE. V was clipped by 4 bases and J by 7 bases; unmatched bases: 12. DNA of the CDR3: TGTGCCAGCAGCCGACGCCAGACGGGACAGGGAAATTCACCCCTCCACTTT. Protein: CASSRRQTGQGNSPLHF.

The V call is TRBV14, the J call TRBJ2-7; D is uncertain. V was cut by 0 bases and J by 4 bases, with 10 bases left in between. This CDR3 contains 14 residues. Germline CDR1 is SGHDN and CDR2 is FVKESK. The chain's CDR3 is CASSQDRVDYEQYF. The CDR3 DNA follows: TGTGCCAGCAGCCAAGATCGAGTCGATTACGAGCAGTACTTC.

This clone was counted a few times. This chain uses TRBV20-1 with TRBJ2-1; D is perhaps TRBD2 (6 bases). Per germline, CDR1 DFQATT and CDR2 SNEGSKA (reference sequence). Trimming shortened V by 1 base and J by 8 bases, and 6 bases separated the two germline ends. This CDR3 spans 11 amino acids. CDR3 sequence: CSARGGDEQFF. The CDR3 DNA follows: TGCAGTGCTAGAGGGGGGGATGAGCAGTTCTTC.

V and J are TRBV7-8 and TRBJ1-4; no clear D. This CDR3 contains 14 residues. The germline gives CDR1 SGHVS, CDR2 FQNEAQ. Trimming removed 5 bases at V and 8 bases at J, with 15 bases between. CDR3 residues: CASSGGSRGEKLFF. The CDR3 region has the DNA TGTGCCAGCAGCGGTGGGTCACGGGGAGAAAAACTGTTTTTT. Complete variable domain (other parts from reference TRBV7-8 and TRBJ1-4): GAGVSQSPRYKVAKRGQDVALRCDPISGHVSLFWYQQALGQGPEFLTYFQNEAQLDKSGLPSDRFFAERPEGSVSTLKIQRTQQEDSAVYLCASSGGSRGEKLFFGSGTQLSVL.

The rearrangement joins TRBV18 to TRBJ1-2; 8 bases are a match to TRBD1. The trim removed 5 bases at V and 8 bases at J, leaving 10 bases unmatched. The CDR3 loop spans 14 amino acids. Germline loops: CDR1 KGHSH, CDR2 LQKENI. Here the CDR3 DNA reads TGTGCCAGCTCATCAGACAGGGGTCTAAGGGGCTACACCTTC. It is translated as CASSSDRGLRGYTF.

DNA of the CDR3: TGTGCCAGTAGTACGAGCAGGGGCGGCAATCAGCCCCAGCATTTT. Protein sequence: CASSTSRGGNQPQHF. The chain joins TRBV19 to TRBJ1-5; D might be TRBD1 (6 bases). The V end was cut by 4 bases, the J end by 2 bases, with 12 bases between. Germline V CDR1 and CDR2: LNHDA, SQIVND (reference sequence). This CDR3 is 15 amino acids long.

The count of this clone is one. The chain links TRBV2 to TRBJ2-3; weak D call: TRBD1 (6 bases). V was cut by 6 bases and J by 1 base, with 14 bases left in between. The CDR3 totals 15 residues. CDR1 and CDR2 from the germline V gene are SNHLY and FYNNEI. DNA of the CDR3: TGTGCCAGCAGAGACAGGCTATGGGGCACAGATACGCAGTATTTT. Translated: CASRDRLWGTDTQYF.

The genes are TRBV18 and TRBJ1-2, with D maybe TRBD1 (5 bases). The CDR3 covers 14 residues. The germline V and J ends were trimmed by 0 bases and 8 bases, with 13 bases remaining between them. CDR1 is KGHSH and CDR2 is LQKENI in the germline V gene. In nucleotides, the CDR3 is TGTGCCAGCTCACCACCGGCCCAGGGAGGGGGCTACACCTTC. Encoded protein: CASSPPAQGGGYTF.

The J gene is TRBJ1-4, the V gene TRBV27; 9 bases line up with TRBD1. Unmatched junction bases numbered 4, after V lost 11 bases and J lost 6 bases. CDR3 length: 12 residues. CDR1 and CDR2 from the germline V gene are MNHEY and SMNVEV (reference sequence). Here the CDR3 reads CACRDRDEKLFF. The CDR3 DNA reads as TGTGCCTGCCGGGACAGGGATGAAAAACTGTTTTTT.

CDR3 DNA sequence: TGTGCCAGCAGCGAGGGACTATTCTACGAGCAGTACTTC. Its protein product is CASSEGLFYEQYF. V usage is TRBV6-2 or TRBV6-3 and J usage is TRBJ2-7; 7 nucleotides agree with TRBD2. The CDR3 loop spans 13 amino acids. Trimming cost V 6 bases and J 3 bases; bases outside gene matches: 5. From germline, CDR1 is MNHEY and CDR2 SVGEGT.

The V and J genes are TRBV12-3 or TRBV12-4 and TRBJ1-6; D is unclear. This CDR3 is built from 13 residues. Deletions cut 8 bases from V and 6 bases from J, with 11 bases between. CDR3 nucleotides: TGTGCCAGCGGAAGGCAGGCTAATTCACCCCTCCACTTT. Protein sequence: CASGRQANSPLHF.

The V call is TRBV5-6, the J call TRBJ1-1; possibly TRBD1 for D (6 bases). The CDR3 extends over 15 amino acids. Germline V gene sequence: CDR1 SGHDT, CDR2 YYEEEE. Trimming pared 2 bases from V and 8 bases from J, leaving 19 bases between. CDR3 sequence (DNA): TGTGCCAGCAGCTTAATCGGACAGACCAAATTAGAAGCTTTCTTT. This sequence encodes CASSLIGQTKLEAFF. The complete variable domain, with remaining parts taken from reference TRBV5-6 and TRBJ1-1, reads DAGVTQSPTHLIKTRGQQVTLRCSPKSGHDTVSWYQQALGQGPQFIFQYYEEEERQRGNFPDRFSGHQFPNYSSELNVNALLLGDSALYLCASSLIGQTKLEAFFGQGTRLTVV.

This rearrangement joins TRBV24-1 to TRBJ2-1; 7 positions agree with TRBD1. Trimming cost V 4 bases and J 0 bases; bases outside gene matches: 14. The CDR3 is 19 residues long. CDR1 is KGHDR and CDR2 is SFDVKD in the germline V gene. The CDR3 region is CATSDPTWTGDSSYNEQFF. The CDR3 coding sequence is TGTGCCACCAGTGACCCGACTTGGACAGGCGATAGCTCCTACAATGAGCAGTTCTTC.

The chain recombines TRBV28 with TRBJ1-2; tentatively, D is TRBD1 (5 bases). V dropped 5 bases and J dropped 8 bases, with 21 bases sitting between them. In germline, CDR1 is MDHEN, CDR2 SYDVKM. The CDR3 runs 15 residues. The CDR3 sequence: CASSPRETAWGGYTF. The CDR3 DNA sequence: TGTGCCAGCAGTCCCCGGGAGACAGCCTGGGGGGGCTACACCTTC.

V usage is TRBV28 and J usage is TRBJ1-5; 9 positions match TRBD1. Germline V gene data show CDR1 as MDHEN and CDR2 as SYDVKM. This CDR3 spans 15 amino acids. The V gene end was trimmed by 5 bases and the J gene end by 7 bases; junction bases not matched to a gene: 9. CDR3 in amino acids: CASSRPGQGGQPQHF. In nucleotides, the CDR3 is TGTGCCAGCAGTCGCCCGGGACAGGGAGGCCAGCCCCAGCATTTT.

For the CDR3, the DNA is TGTGCCAGCACCACAACGGGGGATAATTCACCCCTCCACTTT. Residues: CASTTTGDNSPLHF. The rearrangement joins TRBV6-5 to TRBJ1-6; maybe TRBD1 (5 bases). Trimming pared 7 bases from V and 5 bases from J, leaving 12 bases between. The CDR3 is 14 amino acids. The germline gives CDR1 MNHEY, CDR2 SVGAGI.

This chain connects TRBV25-1 to TRBJ2-4; 9 bases match TRBD1. The germline CDR1 and CDR2 sequences are MGHDK and SYGVNS. J was trimmed by 2 bases and V by 1 base; bases with no gene match: 6. The CDR3 sequence is 17 residues long. CDR3 residues: CASSEFGTGITKNIQYF. CDR3 nucleotides: TGTGCCAGCAGTGAATTCGGGACAGGGATAACCAAAAACATTCAGTACTTC.

This clone was seen only a few times. The rearrangement joins TRBV29-1 to TRBJ2-5; D ambiguous. There are 11 residues in the CDR3. Trimming left V 6 bases short and J 1 base short, with 6 bases between. The germline V gene has CDR1 SQVTM and CDR2 ANQGSEA. The chain's CDR3 is CSVRIQETQYF. DNA for the CDR3: TGCAGCGTGCGGATCCAAGAGACCCAGTACTTC.

The V gene is TRBV20-1, the J gene TRBJ2-7; 9 bases line up with TRBD1. The CDR3 runs to 11 residues. Germline loops: CDR1 DFQATT, CDR2 SNEGSKA (reference sequence). The ends lost 7 bases at V and 3 bases at J; junction bases unmatched: 1. The CDR3 DNA follows: TGCAGTGTGGACAGGGGCTACGAGCAGTACGTC. It translates to CSVDRGYEQYV.

V usage is TRBV5-6 and J usage is TRBJ1-6, with 7 bases that match TRBD1. J lost 2 bases, V lost 4 bases, and 6 bases had no gene match. CDR1 SGHDT and CDR2 YYEEEE come from the germline V gene. CDR3 length equals 16 residues. The CDR3 bases are TGTGCCAGCAGCCTGAGAGGACAGGCCTATAATTCACCCCTCCACTTT. This sequence encodes CASSLRGQAYNSPLHF.

This clone was found a few times. The J gene is TRBJ2-3, the V gene TRBV5-1; 13 bases are a match to TRBD2. CDR3 length: 16 residues. V lost 0 bases to trimming and J lost 3 bases; unmatched junction nucleotides: 1. CDR1 is SGHRS and CDR2 is YFSETQ in the germline V gene. DNA of the CDR3: TGCGCCAGCAGCTTGGGGACTAGCGGGGGTACAGATACGCAGTATTTT. Protein product: CASSLGTSGGTDTQYF.

The chain is built from TRBV7-3 and TRBJ2-2, with 10 bases matching TRBD1. The V and J ends lost 5 bases and 3 bases, in that order; junction bases with no gene match: 6. The CDR3 extends over 16 amino acids. CDR1 and CDR2 from the germline V gene are SGHTA and FQGTGA. Here the CDR3 reads CASSPTGGGYTGELFF. DNA of the CDR3: TGTGCCAGCAGCCCGACAGGGGGCGGGTACACCGGGGAGCTGTTTTTT. The variable domain in full, with the rest retrieved from reference TRBV7-3 and TRBJ2-2, is GAGVSQTPSNKVTEKGKYVELRCDPISGHTALYWYRQSLGQGPEFLIYFQGTGAADDSGLPNDRFFAVRPEGSVSTLKIQRTERGDSAVYLCASSPTGGGYTGELFFGEGSRLTVL.

V usage is TRBV6-2 or TRBV6-3 and J usage is TRBJ2-5, with TRBD2 as a possible D gene (7 bases). The CDR3 spans 15 residues. Looked up from germline, CDR1 is MNHEY and CDR2 is SVGEGT. Trimming took 5 bases from V and 1 from J, leaving 14 bases between them. CDR3: CASSRGGTTQETQYF. CDR3 nucleotide sequence: TGTGCCAGCAGTAGGGGGGGGACAACCCAAGAGACCCAGTACTTC.